The present T cell receptor beta chain was sequenced within a study of immune characterization of retroperitoneal liposarcoma. The CDR3 runs 12 residues. Germline V lookup: CDR1 MDHEN, CDR2 SYDVKM. Of note for this clonotype: A single base separates this from a much larger clone, so it may be a read error.

TCRdb analysed the PCR reads with MiXCR anew, one entry per CDR3 protein. Of 2,700 or so distinct CDR3 sequences listed, 40% to 50% are singletons. The specimen was tumor tissue. The chain carries TRBV28 and TRBJ2-1; tentatively, D is TRBD2 (6 bases). The J call is in doubt because the DNA end fits TRBJ2-7 better. This TCR was sampled from a male donor with retroperitoneal liposarcoma. The CDR3 region is CASSLKDYEQYF. The CDR3 DNA is TGTGCCAGCAGTTTAAAGGACTATGAGCAGTACTTC.